The clone carrying this T cell receptor beta chain was found once. What it binds is not known. The J segment lost 0 bases and the V segment lost 6 bases, leaving 10 bases of the junction unmatched. This CDR3 is built from 18 residues. The germline gives CDR1 SNHLY, CDR2 FYNNEI. The data are from a study of cytomegalovirus exposure and HLA in healthy donors. Findings of the study overall: According to the study, 160 or so TCR beta chains were cytomegalovirus-associated. By HLA locus, TCR association rates varied in a later analysis, with DRB1 showing the most and HLA-C the fewest.

60 Vbeta and 13 Jbeta primers were used in PCR. This table comes from immunoSEQ multiplex PCR, and its TCRdb copy is limited to in-frame clones, with some not included. This table holds tens of thousands of clones, approximately 63% found once. The TCR was taken from a woman in her twenties or thirties in good health and CMV-seronegative. Sequencing was carried out using PBMCs. V is TRBV2 and J is TRBJ2-6; the match to TRBD1 covers 8 bases. In nucleotides, the CDR3 is TGTGCCAGCAGGATGGTTCGGACAGGGAGCTCTGGGGCCAACGTCCTGACTTTC. Translation: CASRMVRTGSSGANVLTF. The variable domain in full, completed from reference TRBV2 and TRBJ2-6, reads EPEVTQTPSHQVTQMGQEVILRCVPISNHLYFYWYRQILGQKVEFLVSFYNNEISEKSEIFDDQFSVERPDGSNFTLKIRSTKLEDSAMYFCASRMVRTGSSGANVLTFGAGSRLTVL.